This T cell receptor beta chain is drawn from a study of CD8+CD57+ T cells in acquired aplastic anemia. Study-level information: Yields of DNA that came from sorted CD4+ and CD8+ cells averaged roughly 3.2 ug.

Notes on the study in general: Between patients and controls, CD8+ Simpson's diversity did not vary significantly. About 29 CD8+ CDR3 sequences occurred in both the patients and the controls.

This CDR3 comprises 13 residues. The germline V gene has CDR1 SGHVS and CDR2 FNYEAQ. V lost 5 bases and J lost 6, with 14 bases in between. Patients selected for sequencing had displayed CD8+CD57+ cell expansion by flow cytometry. Severe acquired aplastic anemia was present in every patient. Concerning this clonotype: Its antigen is unknown.

Genomic DNA templated the TCR beta VDJ and CDR3 profiling. MiXCR, run by TCRdb on the reads, gives a single entry per CDR3 protein. The sample has over 150,000 distinct CDR3 sequences, roughly 49% seen once. The sequenced material came from sorted CD4+, CD8+, or CD8+CD57+ T cells (not recorded which) from PBMCs. The chain employs TRBV7-6 and TRBJ2-7, with D unclear. The receptor was isolated from a human donor with aplastic anemia. CDR3 loop: CASSLGCIGEQYF. The CDR3 bases are TGTGCCAGCAGCCTGGGGTGTATCGGCGAGCAGTACTTC.